One sample yielded the 11 T cell receptor beta chains listed below, sequenced in a study of cytomegalovirus exposure and HLA in healthy donors. Researchers ran the PCR with 60 Vbeta and 13 Jbeta primers. Sequencing used immunoSEQ multiplex PCR; TCRdb keeps in-frame clones, though not all of them. The sample has 95,000 to 130,000 clones, roughly three quarters seen once. Specimen: PBMCs. The receptors were sampled from a man between 25 and 39 years old in good health and CMV-seropositive.

This clone was detected only once. V usage is TRBV23-1 and J usage is TRBJ2-7; 7 bases fit TRBD1. TRBV23-1 is classed as an ORF, of uncertain function. This CDR3 is built from 18 residues. Unmatched junction bases numbered 16, after V lost 1 base and J lost 4 bases. CDR3 sequence: CASSQYDRVAFPAYEQYF. For the CDR3, the DNA is TGCGCCAGCAGTCAATACGACAGGGTAGCTTTTCCGGCTTACGAGCAGTACTTC.

CDR3 nucleotide sequence: TGTGCCAGCTCGGGAGAAACCTACGAGCAGTACTTC. It yields the protein CASSGETYEQYF. The rearrangement uses TRBV18 and TRBJ2-7, with D possibly being TRBD2 (5 bases). The CDR3 has 12 amino acids. V was pared by 6 bases and J by 2 bases, with 8 bases between. The germline CDR1 and CDR2 sequences are KGHSH and LQKENI.

This clone was counted only a few times. The gene calls are TRBV11-2 and TRBJ2-5; possibly TRBD2 for D (6 bases). The germline V gene has CDR1 SGHAT and CDR2 FQNNGV. The length of the CDR3 is 15 residues. V lost 4 bases and J 5 bases, leaving 17 bases between the germline ends. The CDR3, as DNA: TGTGCCAGCAGCTCCTCTAGCGCGAGGCTGGAGACCCAGTACTTC. Translation gives CASSSSSARLETQYF.

Only one count was recorded for this clone. This chain uses TRBV29-1 with TRBJ1-4; D is unclear. There are 13 residues in the CDR3. V lost 5 bases and J 5 bases, leaving 12 bases between the germline ends. CDR1 and CDR2 (germline): SQVTM, ANQGSEA. The CDR3 region has the DNA TGCAGCGTTTCGAGGACTGAGAATGAAAAACTGTTTTTT. Encoded protein: CSVSRTENEKLFF.

The chain recombines TRBV7-2 with TRBJ2-5; 9 bases fit TRBD2. The J call may not be correct, given that the DNA end is closer to TRBJ2-7. Germline loops: CDR1 SGHTA, CDR2 FQGNSA. This CDR3 is built from 14 residues. CDR3 in DNA: TGTGCCAGCAGCTTAGGGACTAGCGCCTACGAGCAGTACTTC. Translated, it gives CASSLGTSAYEQYF.

This sequence joins TRBV18 and TRBJ2-2; D is perhaps TRBD1 (5 bases). This CDR3 has 13 residues. Trimming took off 6 bases at V and 6 bases at J, with 11 bases between the two ends. The germline gives CDR1 KGHSH, CDR2 LQKENI. The CDR3 sequence is CASSRQFPGELFF. DNA for the CDR3: TGTGCCAGCTCCAGACAGTTTCCCGGGGAGCTGTTTTTT.

The J gene is TRBJ2-7, the V gene TRBV6-1, with a possible D match to TRBD1 (5 bases). The germline CDR1 and CDR2 sequences are MNHNS and SASEGT. The CDR3 is made up of 12 amino acids. The V gene lost 2 bases and the J gene lost 3 bases, with 5 bases spanning the gap. The CDR3: CASSEQGYEQYF. The CDR3 DNA reads as TGTGCCAGCAGTGAACAGGGCTACGAGCAGTACTTC.

As for this clone: The junction departs from the called germline gene at one end, perhaps through a read error. The chain couples TRBV6-1 to TRBJ2-6; TRBD1 matches at 9 bases. This CDR3 contains 22 residues. Germline-derived CDR1 and CDR2 are MNHNS and SASEGT. The CDR3 sequence is CASSEEWRVRQGVSSGANGLTF. In nucleotides, the CDR3 is TGTGCCAGCAGTGAAGAGTGGAGGGTGAGACAGGGGGTGAGCTCTGGGGCCAACGGCCTGACTTTC.

CDR3 loop: CASSLGPTSTDTQYF. The CDR3 nucleotides read TGTGCCAGCAGCTTGGGTCCGACTAGCACAGATACGCAGTATTTT. The V gene is TRBV7-2, the J gene TRBJ2-3; no definite D call. V was shortened by 3 bases and J by 0 bases, with 10 bases between the two germline ends. The CDR3 length is 15 residues. From germline, CDR1 is SGHTA and CDR2 FQGNSA.

This sequence joins TRBV7-9 and TRBJ2-2, with 9 positions matching TRBD2. Germline V lookup: CDR1 SEHNR, CDR2 FQNEAQ (reference sequence). The CDR3 has 18 residues. J was trimmed by 6 bases and V by 5 bases; bases with no gene match: 16. CDR3 coding DNA: TGTGCCAGCAGCCCAAACGAGCGGGGGGCCCTAGGTGCCGGGGAGCTGTTTTTT. Residues: CASSPNERGALGAGELFF.

The chain joins TRBV27 to TRBJ2-1; TRBD2 matches at 8 bases. The germline gives CDR1 MNHEY, CDR2 SMNVEV (reference sequence). Trimming took 8 bases from V and 5 from J; bases not matched to a gene: 8. This CDR3 comprises 14 residues. The CDR3 sequence is CASVLSGSHNEQFF. In DNA, the CDR3 is TGTGCCAGCGTCTTAAGCGGGAGTCACAATGAGCAGTTCTTC.